These 22 T cell receptor beta chains were all obtained from the same sample, sequenced in a study of T cells after posttransplantation cyclophosphamide. Methotrexate plus calcineurin inhibitor accompanied controls' myeloablative marrow transplants; sampling was 1 year later. The repertoire was sequenced with immunoSEQ multiplex PCR; TCRdb's copy has only in-frame clones and lacks some. There are roughly 21,000 clones in the sample; roughly nine tenths occur only once, and under 2% lies in the top ten. The specimen was PBMCs, collected 350 to 400 days after allogeneic stem cell transplant with calcineurin inhibitor and methotrexate. The receptors here all came from a female patient aged 25-40 years who received an allogeneic stem cell transplant from an unrelated donor, was CMV-positive, and had acute and chronic GVHD. The graft donor may be the source of some T cells.

V is TRBV5-8 and J is TRBJ1-4; the D is unclear. V lost 4 bases, J lost 3 bases, and 13 bases lay in between. The CDR3 consists of 15 residues. Germline V CDR1 and CDR2: SGHTS, YDEGEE. In nucleotides, the CDR3 is TGTGCCAGCAGCCCGTCCGGGGATCCTAATGAAAAACTGTTTTTT. This encodes CASSPSGDPNEKLFF. The full variable domain, its missing parts supplied by reference TRBV5-8 and TRBJ1-4, is EAGVTQSPTHLIKTRGQQATLRCSPISGHTSVYWYQQALGLGLQFLLWYDEGEERNRGNFPPRFSGRQFPNYSSELNVNALELEDSALYLCASSPSGDPNEKLFFGSGTQLSVL.

V gene TRBV15 combines with J gene TRBJ1-5, with 8 bases identical to TRBD1. V lost 2 bases, J lost 7 bases, and 10 bases stayed unmatched. The germline V gene encodes CDR1 LNHNV and CDR2 YYDKDF (reference sequence). CDR3 length: 16 residues. This CDR3 reads CATSRMRDRTNQPQHF. The CDR3 DNA follows: TGTGCCACCAGCAGAATGCGGGACAGGACGAACCAGCCCCAGCATTTT.

J is TRBJ1-4 and V is TRBV29-1, with a possible D match to TRBD1 (6 bases). The CDR3 is 14 amino acids. Trimming shortened V by 6 bases and J by 4 bases, and 15 bases separated the two germline ends. Per the germline V gene, CDR1 is SQVTM and CDR2 is ANQGSEA. DNA of the CDR3: TGCAGCGTCTCGGGGGGCAGGAGTAATGAAAAACTGTTTTTT. This encodes CSVSGGRSNEKLFF.

V usage is TRBV5-6 and J usage is TRBJ1-1; D is possibly TRBD1 (5 bases). CDR1 is SGHDT and CDR2 is YYEEEE in the germline V gene. The CDR3 spans 16 residues. The V end was cut by 0 bases, the J end by 4 bases, with 16 bases between. CDR3 amino acids: CASSLVGSGRGTEAFF. The CDR3 DNA is TGTGCCAGCAGCTTGGTGGGCTCCGGGAGGGGCACTGAAGCTTTCTTT.

The rearrangement uses TRBV27 and TRBJ2-7; D is ambiguous. V shed 6 bases and J shed 1 base, with 10 bases lying between them. The CDR3 covers 13 residues. Germline values: CDR1 MNHEY, CDR2 SMNVEV (reference sequence). DNA of the CDR3: TGTGCCAGCAGCATTGACACTTCCTACGAGCAGTACTTC. Residues: CASSIDTSYEQYF.

The CDR3 protein is CAISESRLGVDNSPLHF. The DNA of the CDR3 is TGTGCCATCAGTGAGTCTCGTCTCGGGGTGGATAATTCACCCCTCCACTTT. This chain connects TRBV10-3 to TRBJ1-6; no definite D call. V was cut by 0 bases and J by 5 bases, with 14 bases left in between. In germline, CDR1 is ENHRY, CDR2 SYGVKD. The CDR3 is 17 amino acids.

This chain uses TRBV27 with TRBJ2-1; 7 bases line up with TRBD2. The CDR3 spans 14 residues. CDR1 is MNHEY and CDR2 is SMNVEV in the germline V gene (reference sequence). Trimming removed 5 bases from V and 8 bases from J; junction bases left unmatched: 9. The CDR3: CASSRIRGEDEQFF. The CDR3 DNA reads TGTGCCAGCAGTAGGATTCGGGGGGAGGATGAGCAGTTCTTC.

This sequence joins TRBV10-2 and TRBJ2-3; D is ambiguous. CDR3 length: 13 amino acids. Germline loops: CDR1 WSHSY, CDR2 SAAADI. Trimming removed 8 bases from V and 12 bases from J, with 21 bases in between. CDR3 amino acids: CASRTTVLSSQYF. For the CDR3, the DNA is TGCGCCAGCCGCACAACAGTACTGAGCAGCCAGTATTTT.

The chain employs TRBV5-1 and TRBJ1-2; TRBD1 is a possible D gene (5 bases). There are 15 residues in the CDR3. Per the germline V gene, CDR1 is SGHRS and CDR2 is YFSETQ. Trimming shortened V by 3 bases and J by 7 bases, and 19 bases separated the two germline ends. The CDR3 bases are TGCGCCAGCAGCTCGGATTCACCTGGGGCCCTTGGCTACACCTTC. It codes for CASSSDSPGALGYTF.

The V call is TRBV4-3, the J call TRBJ2-1, with a possible D match to TRBD2 (6 bases). Germline CDR1 LGHNA, CDR2 YSLEER. V gave up 4 bases and J gave up 6 bases, with 22 bases separating them. The CDR3 extends over 17 amino acids. In DNA, the CDR3 is TGCGCCAGCAGCCTATTCCTACCGACTAGTAATGGCAATGAGCAGTTCTTC. Amino acids: CASSLFLPTSNGNEQFF.

The J gene is TRBJ2-1, the V gene TRBV30; D not certain. From germline, CDR1 is GTSNPN and CDR2 SVGIG (reference sequence). V lost 0 bases to trimming and J lost 5 bases, with 14 bases between them. CDR3 length: 15 amino acids. CDR3 loop: CAWSVRLRPNNEQFF. In nucleotides, the CDR3 is TGTGCCTGGAGTGTACGACTGCGGCCCAACAATGAGCAGTTCTTC. The complete variable domain, with remaining parts taken from reference TRBV30 and TRBJ2-1, reads SQTIHQWPATLVQPVGSPLSLECTVEGTSNPNLYWYRQAAGRGLQLLFYSVGIGQISSEVPQNLSASRPQDRQFILSSKKLLLSDSGFYLCAWSVRLRPNNEQFFGPGTRLTVL.

The chain recombines TRBV5-6 with TRBJ2-5; 10 nucleotides agree with TRBD1. With 3 bases clipped from V and 4 bases from J, the junction kept 0 bases outside the gene matches. From germline, CDR1 is SGHDT and CDR2 YYEEEE. The CDR3 contains 13 residues. The CDR3 spells CASSWDRGETQYF. In nucleotides, the CDR3 is TGTGCCAGCAGCTGGGACAGGGGAGAGACCCAGTACTTC. The full variable domain, with the rest looked up from reference TRBV5-6 and TRBJ2-5, is DAGVTQSPTHLIKTRGQQVTLRCSPKSGHDTVSWYQQALGQGPQFIFQYYEEEERQRGNFPDRFSGHQFPNYSSELNVNALLLGDSALYLCASSWDRGETQYFGPGTRLLVL.

This rearrangement joins TRBV9 to TRBJ2-1, with TRBD1 as a possible D gene (5 bases). Germline-derived CDR1 and CDR2 are SGDLS and YYNGEE. Deletions cut 4 bases from V and 6 bases from J, with 8 bases between. CDR3 length: 12 residues. In DNA form, the CDR3 reads TGTGCCAGCAGCTCTACAGGCAATGAGCAGTTCTTC. It encodes CASSSTGNEQFF.

The J gene is TRBJ2-7, the V gene TRBV11-2; 8 bases align to TRBD1. V was pared by 4 bases and J by 2 bases, with 4 bases of the junction left unmatched. Germline V CDR1 and CDR2: SGHAT, FQNNGV. CDR3 size: 14 residues. Written as DNA, the CDR3 is TGTGCCAGCAGCTGGGGACAGGATGCCTACGAGCAGTACTTC. Protein: CASSWGQDAYEQYF.

The V and J genes are TRBV5-5 and TRBJ2-1, with D possibly TRBD2 on 6 matching bases. Germline CDR1 and CDR2: SGHKS and YYEKEE (reference sequence). The CDR3 covers 14 residues. The V end was cut by 2 bases, the J end by 1 base, with 7 bases between. The CDR3 nucleotides read TGTGCCAGCAGCTTTCGGGAGTCCTACAATGAGCAGTTCTTC. Amino acids: CASSFRESYNEQFF.

The chain carries TRBV7-3 and TRBJ1-1; D may be TRBD1 (6 bases). Germline assignment: CDR1 SGHTA and CDR2 FQGTGA. The germline V and J ends were trimmed by 2 bases and 1 base, with 8 bases remaining between them. This CDR3 is 14 amino acids long. CDR3 protein: CASSLGGQNTEAFF. The CDR3 DNA reads as TGTGCCAGCAGCTTAGGGGGACAGAACACTGAAGCTTTCTTT. Using reference TRBV7-3 and TRBJ1-1 for the parts outside the CDR3, the full variable domain is GAGVSQTPSNKVTEKGKYVELRCDPISGHTALYWYRQSLGQGPEFLIYFQGTGAADDSGLPNDRFFAVRPEGSVSTLKIQRTERGDSAVYLCASSLGGQNTEAFFGQGTRLTVV.

The rearrangement links TRBV20-1 to TRBJ2-3, with D uncertain. V was cut by 8 bases and J by 2 bases, with 5 bases left in between. Germline lookup yields CDR1 DFQATT and CDR2 SNEGSKA (reference sequence). The CDR3 totals 10 residues. CDR3 sequence reads: CSPNTDTQYF. CDR3 bases: TGCAGTCCAAACACAGATACGCAGTATTTT.

The CDR3 DNA sequence: TGTGCCAGCAGTTATACGACAGAAAACTATGGCTACACCTTC. Translated: CASSYTTENYGYTF. This chain uses TRBV6-1 with TRBJ1-2; maybe TRBD1 (5 bases). The CDR3 has 14 amino acids. The ends were cut back, 5 bases at V and 2 bases at J, with 12 bases in the middle. Per the germline V gene, CDR1 is MNHNS and CDR2 is SASEGT.

The chain uses TRBV7-9 and TRBJ1-2, with 9 bases that match TRBD1. Germline-derived CDR1 and CDR2 are SEHNR and FQNEAQ (reference sequence). The CDR3 spans 13 residues. J lost 8 bases, V lost 5 bases, and 6 bases had no gene match. CDR3 nucleotide sequence: TGTGCCAGCAGCCTTGGACAGGGGAGAGGCTACACCTTC. This gives the protein CASSLGQGRGYTF.

This chain joins TRBV18 and TRBJ2-1, with 12 nucleotides matching TRBD2. Germline trimming cut 6 bases from V and 9 bases from J; bases unmatched to any gene: 3. The CDR3 is 13 amino acids. Germline assignment: CDR1 KGHSH and CDR2 LQKENI. CDR3 nucleotides: TGTGCCAGCTCCGAGGGACTAGCGGGTGAGCAGTTCTTC. Translating it yields CASSEGLAGEQFF. Together with reference TRBV18 and TRBJ2-1, the CDR3 gives the full variable domain: NAGVMQNPRHLVRRRGQEARLRCSPMKGHSHVYWYRQLPEEGLKFMVYLQKENIIDESGMPKERFSAEFPKEGPSILRIQQVVRGDSAAYFCASSEGLAGEQFFGPGTRLTVL.

The chain combines TRBV10-3 with TRBJ1-1; unclear D gene. This CDR3 is 11 amino acids long. CDR1 ENHRY and CDR2 SYGVKD come from the germline V gene. The V gene lost 6 bases and the J gene lost 4 bases, with 6 bases spanning the gap. DNA for the CDR3: TGTGCCATCAGCCTAGGCACTGAAGCTTTCTTT. Amino acid sequence: CAISLGTEAFF.

V gene TRBV6-1 combines with J gene TRBJ2-1, with no clear D. Germline V gene sequence: CDR1 MNHNS, CDR2 SASEGT. V gave up 1 base and J gave up 3 bases, with 7 bases separating them. The CDR3 is 14 residues long. This CDR3 reads CASSEERLYNEQFF. Written as DNA, the CDR3 is TGTGCCAGCAGTGAAGAGCGACTCTACAATGAGCAGTTCTTC.